A selection of T cell receptor beta chains follows, all from one sample in a study of blood T cell repertoires in COVID-19. Using immunoSEQ multiplex PCR, the repertoire was profiled, and TCRdb retains in-frame clones only, with some absent. Of fewer than 300,000 clones listed, approximately 88% were seen once; the top ten hold roughly 1.2%. The sample comprised PBMCs or T cells enriched from blood (not recorded which). These TCRs come from a middle-aged woman with acute COVID-19. Both conserved end residues are part of each CDR3. D genes are given only for firm matches. The size entry is marked missing in some rows and otherwise reads once, few, many or a size class.

TRBV28	TRBJ2-3	-	-	TGTGCCAGCAGCCTTGAGGGCCATGACACAGATACGCAGTATTTT	CASSLEGHDTDTQYF
TRBV5-1	TRBJ2-1	TRBD2	-	TGCGCCAGCAGCCCGGGTCGGGGGGGATACTCCTACAATGAGCAGTTCTTC	CASSPGRGGYSYNEQFF
TRBV7-2	TRBJ2-5	TRBD2	-	TGTGCCAGCAGCGCAACCGGGGGGAGAGAGACCCAGTACTTC	CASSATGGRETQYF
TRBV4-1	TRBJ2-3	-	-	TGCGCCAGCAGCCGAGTTGGGGGCGGGAGCACAGATACGCAGTATTTT	CASSRVGGGSTDTQYF
TRBV5-1	TRBJ1-1	TRBD1	-	TGCGCCAGCAGCTTCCCGGACAGGGATGCTGAAGCTTTCTTT	CASSFPDRDAEAFF
TRBV18	TRBJ2-3	TRBD2	-	TGTGCCAGCTCACCATCCTCGCTAGCGGAAAGCACAGATACGCAGTATTTT	CASSPSSLAESTDTQYF
TRBV10-1	TRBJ2-1	TRBD1	-	TGCGCCAGCAGTGAGTTAATTGGGGACAGGGAGGACAATGAGCAGTTCTTC	CASSELIGDREDNEQFF
TRBV13	TRBJ2-1	-	-	TGTGCCAGCAGCATCAACTCTGACAATGAGCAGTTCTTC	CASSINSDNEQFF
TRBV29-1	TRBJ1-1	-	-	TGCAGCGTTAAAGTACAGTACACTGAAGCTTTCTTT	CSVKVQYTEAFF
TRBV28	TRBJ1-1	TRBD1	-	TGTGCCAGCAGATCCACCCCGGACAGGGGCACTGAAGCTTTCTTT	CASRSTPDRGTEAFF
TRBV10-2	TRBJ1-1	TRBD1	-	TGCGCCAGCAGGTCCACAGGGGCCACTGAAGCTTTCTTT	CASRSTGATEAFF
TRBV7-9	TRBJ1-2	-	once	TGTGCCAGCAGCTTAGCGGGCAGGGGTTCGGCCTATGGCTACACCTTC	CASSLAGRGSAYGYTF
TRBV25-1	TRBJ1-1	-	-	TGTGCCAGCAGTGCCCTGACAGACACTGAAGCTTTCTTT	CASSALTDTEAFF
TRBV5-6	TRBJ1-3	-	-	TGTGCCAGCAGCAATCTCCGGGACACCTCTGGAAACACCATATATTTT	CASSNLRDTSGNTIYF
TRBV24-1	TRBJ2-5	TRBD2	-	TGTGCCACCAGTGACTCCGACGGCGGGAGGGTGAAAGAGACCCAGTACTTC	CATSDSDGGRVKETQYF
TRBV11-3	TRBJ2-5	TRBD2	-	TGTGCCAGCAGCCCGGTAGCGGGAGAGACCCAGTACTTC	CASSPVAGETQYF
TRBV27	TRBJ2-3	-	once	TGTGCCAGCAGTTTTATCAGGGGACCACGCACAGATACGCAGTATTTT	CASSFIRGPRTDTQYF
TRBV24-1	TRBJ2-3	-	-	TGTGCCACCAGTCCCCTAGCAGCTAGCACAGATACGCAGTATTTT	CATSPLAASTDTQYF
TRBV5-5	TRBJ2-1	-	-	TGTGCCAGCAGCTCAACCCCAGGGATTAATGAGCAGTTCTTC	CASSSTPGINEQFF
TRBV27	TRBJ1-2	-	-	TGTGCCAGCAGTTTGGGGCAGGACATTATACGCGGCTACACCTTC	CASSLGQDIIRGYTF
TRBV6-1	TRBJ2-7	TRBD2	once	TGTGCCAGCAGTGAAGGGCTAGCGGGGGAGTACGAGCAGTACTTC	CASSEGLAGEYEQYF
TRBV5-8	TRBJ1-6	-	-	TGTGCCAGCAGCCTAAAGCCGAAATTCACCACCTATAATTCACCCCTCCACTTT	CASSLKPKFTTYNSPLHF
TRBV2	TRBJ1-5	TRBD1	-	TGTGCCAGCGAAGAACAGGGGGCTGCGGGTCAGCCCCAGCATTTT	CASEEQGAAGQPQHF
TRBV25-1	TRBJ2-7	TRBD2	-	TGTGCCAGCAGTTCCCGGGAGCGGGGGGCCTCCTACGAGCAGTACTTC	CASSSRERGASYEQYF
TRBV30	TRBJ2-1	-	-	TGTGCCTGGACCCCTGGGCCGGCCAATGAGCAGTTCTTC	CAWTPGPANEQFF
TRBV7-2	TRBJ2-5	-	-	TGTGCCAGCAAGTCACAAGGGGCGCATGAGACCCAGTACTTC	CASKSQGAHETQYF
TRBV5-1	TRBJ2-3	-	-	TGCGCCAGCGACATCGCTAGCGGCACAGATACGCAGTATTTT	CASDIASGTDTQYF
TRBV19	TRBJ2-7	-	-	TGTGCCAGTTCTTCCGGGATACACTCCTACGAGCAGTACTTC	CASSSGIHSYEQYF
TRBV29-1	TRBJ1-4	TRBD1	once	TGCAGCGTGGGGGGGACAGGGGATTCAACTAATGAAAAACTGTTTTTT	CSVGGTGDSTNEKLFF
TRBV28	TRBJ1-2	TRBD1	-	TGTGCCAGCAGTCTACAGGGGGGCATCTATGGCTACACCTTC	CASSLQGGIYGYTF
TRBV28	TRBJ1-2	-	-	TGTGCCAGCAGTTTGGGGAGTATCTATGGCTACACCTTC	CASSLGSIYGYTF
TRBV3-1/TRBV3-2	TRBJ2-2	TRBD2	-	TGTGCCAGCAGCCAAGATTCCGGACTAGCGAACACCGGGGAGCTGTTTTTT	CASSQDSGLANTGELFF
TRBV5-1	TRBJ2-1	TRBD2	-	TGCGCCAGCAGCTTGACTAGCGGCTCCTACAATGAGCAGTTCTTC	CASSLTSGSYNEQFF
TRBV5-1	TRBJ2-7	-	-	TGCGCCAGCAGCGAGAGATACGAGCAGTACTTC	CASSERYEQYF
TRBV24-1	TRBJ2-7	-	-	TGTGCCACCAGTGAAGGGCAGGGTTACTACGAGCAGTACTTC	CATSEGQGYYEQYF
TRBV28	TRBJ1-2	TRBD1	-	TGTGCCAGCATCGGGTCGGGCACAGGGGATTCGAAGGGCTACACCTTC	CASIGSGTGDSKGYTF
TRBV5-8	TRBJ2-5	-	-	TGTGCCAGCAGCTTGGCCTTACTACTGTACCAAGAGACCCAGTACTTC	CASSLALLLYQETQYF
TRBV7-2	TRBJ1-6	TRBD1	-	TGTGCCAGCAGCGCCACGACAGGGATGGGTTCACCCCTCCACTTT	CASSATTGMGSPLHF
TRBV19	TRBJ1-3	TRBD1	few	TGTGCCAGTAGTATTAATGGACAGGGGTCGATCGGAAACACCATATATTTT	CASSINGQGSIGNTIYF
TRBV5-1	TRBJ1-5	TRBD1	-	TGCGCCAGCAGCCGAGGGGGCGGCAATCAGCCCCAGCATTTT	CASSRGGGNQPQHF
TRBV30	TRBJ1-4	-	-	TGTGCCTGGAGTGAAATTACAGGAAAACTGTTTTTT	CAWSEITGKLFF
TRBV4-2	TRBJ1-5	TRBD1	-	TGTGCCAGCAGCCCCGGGACAGGGGATCAGCCCCAGCATTTT	CASSPGTGDQPQHF
TRBV15	TRBJ1-5	-	-	TGTGCCACCAGCAGAGACCCGTTAAATCAGCCCCAGCATTTT	CATSRDPLNQPQHF
TRBV7-2	TRBJ1-2	TRBD1	-	TGTGCCAGCAGCCCCGGACAGGCTTCTAACTATGGCTACACCTTC	CASSPGQASNYGYTF
TRBV28	TRBJ2-7	-	few	TGTGCCAGCAGTTTAGAAGGGGCAGGTGAGCAGTACTTC	CASSLEGAGEQYF